This TCR beta chain was captured by sequencing in a study of vaccination and CD4 T cells after COVID-19. Overall study: Convalescent donors: six male, four female; seven Caucasian, two Asian, one multiracial, two Hispanic. Post-COVID draws followed diagnosis by a median roughly 99 days (range 35 to 161).

The germline V gene encodes CDR1 MNHEY and CDR2 SVGEGT. Trimming shortened V by 7 bases and J by 8 bases, and 20 bases separated the two germline ends. The CDR3 is 14 residues long. The treatment here: approximately 10-day PBMC culture with coronavirus spike peptide pools or control peptides (ViraFEST assay). Cultures used over 1.5 million PBMCs per well, roughly 9.8 IU/ml IL-2 and around 10 ug/ml peptides. This clonotype was detected a few times. Its antigen is still unknown. The Oncomine TCR Beta short-read assay was applied to DNA of cultured CD4+ T cells. TCRdb ran MiXCR on the PCR reads and lists one entry per CDR3 protein. This table has about 13,000 distinct CDR3 sequences, about two fifths appearing once.

Sequenced sample: CD4+ T cells from blood, cultured in vitro. This chain joins TRBV6-2 or TRBV6-3 and TRBJ1-2, with D unresolved. The clonotype comes from a human donor who had recovered from COVID-19. The CDR3 coding sequence is TGTGCCAGCACCCCGGGCGGGAGGGCGACCGGCTACACCTTC. It encodes CASTPGGRATGYTF.